This T cell receptor (beta chain) was captured by sequencing in a study of T cell repertoires in cytomegalovirus infection. Study information: CMV infection plus the matching HLA type was flagged by public TCR beta signatures.

This clonotype appeared many times. As yet, its antigen is unknown. Sequence at one end of the junction differs from germline and may be a read error. Overall study results and limits: HLA-C-restricted CMV clonotypes gave the most frequent clonotype in two of eight donors.

From the reads, TCRdb called clonotypes with MiXCR, one entry per CDR3 protein. Among about 740,000 distinct CDR3 sequences listed, 35% were seen once. Germline CDR1 SGHTA, CDR2 FQGTGA. The CDR3 sequence is 14 residues long. What was sequenced was PBMCs. The source is a human donor in good health (CMV status not recorded). Some clones in this sample may be carry-over from other donors' samples. V gene TRBV7-3 combines with J gene TRBJ2-3; D is unclear. This CDR3 is CASSPGLSTDTQYF. CDR3 nucleotides: TGTGCTAGCAGCCCAGGCCTGAGCACAGATACGCAGTATTTT.